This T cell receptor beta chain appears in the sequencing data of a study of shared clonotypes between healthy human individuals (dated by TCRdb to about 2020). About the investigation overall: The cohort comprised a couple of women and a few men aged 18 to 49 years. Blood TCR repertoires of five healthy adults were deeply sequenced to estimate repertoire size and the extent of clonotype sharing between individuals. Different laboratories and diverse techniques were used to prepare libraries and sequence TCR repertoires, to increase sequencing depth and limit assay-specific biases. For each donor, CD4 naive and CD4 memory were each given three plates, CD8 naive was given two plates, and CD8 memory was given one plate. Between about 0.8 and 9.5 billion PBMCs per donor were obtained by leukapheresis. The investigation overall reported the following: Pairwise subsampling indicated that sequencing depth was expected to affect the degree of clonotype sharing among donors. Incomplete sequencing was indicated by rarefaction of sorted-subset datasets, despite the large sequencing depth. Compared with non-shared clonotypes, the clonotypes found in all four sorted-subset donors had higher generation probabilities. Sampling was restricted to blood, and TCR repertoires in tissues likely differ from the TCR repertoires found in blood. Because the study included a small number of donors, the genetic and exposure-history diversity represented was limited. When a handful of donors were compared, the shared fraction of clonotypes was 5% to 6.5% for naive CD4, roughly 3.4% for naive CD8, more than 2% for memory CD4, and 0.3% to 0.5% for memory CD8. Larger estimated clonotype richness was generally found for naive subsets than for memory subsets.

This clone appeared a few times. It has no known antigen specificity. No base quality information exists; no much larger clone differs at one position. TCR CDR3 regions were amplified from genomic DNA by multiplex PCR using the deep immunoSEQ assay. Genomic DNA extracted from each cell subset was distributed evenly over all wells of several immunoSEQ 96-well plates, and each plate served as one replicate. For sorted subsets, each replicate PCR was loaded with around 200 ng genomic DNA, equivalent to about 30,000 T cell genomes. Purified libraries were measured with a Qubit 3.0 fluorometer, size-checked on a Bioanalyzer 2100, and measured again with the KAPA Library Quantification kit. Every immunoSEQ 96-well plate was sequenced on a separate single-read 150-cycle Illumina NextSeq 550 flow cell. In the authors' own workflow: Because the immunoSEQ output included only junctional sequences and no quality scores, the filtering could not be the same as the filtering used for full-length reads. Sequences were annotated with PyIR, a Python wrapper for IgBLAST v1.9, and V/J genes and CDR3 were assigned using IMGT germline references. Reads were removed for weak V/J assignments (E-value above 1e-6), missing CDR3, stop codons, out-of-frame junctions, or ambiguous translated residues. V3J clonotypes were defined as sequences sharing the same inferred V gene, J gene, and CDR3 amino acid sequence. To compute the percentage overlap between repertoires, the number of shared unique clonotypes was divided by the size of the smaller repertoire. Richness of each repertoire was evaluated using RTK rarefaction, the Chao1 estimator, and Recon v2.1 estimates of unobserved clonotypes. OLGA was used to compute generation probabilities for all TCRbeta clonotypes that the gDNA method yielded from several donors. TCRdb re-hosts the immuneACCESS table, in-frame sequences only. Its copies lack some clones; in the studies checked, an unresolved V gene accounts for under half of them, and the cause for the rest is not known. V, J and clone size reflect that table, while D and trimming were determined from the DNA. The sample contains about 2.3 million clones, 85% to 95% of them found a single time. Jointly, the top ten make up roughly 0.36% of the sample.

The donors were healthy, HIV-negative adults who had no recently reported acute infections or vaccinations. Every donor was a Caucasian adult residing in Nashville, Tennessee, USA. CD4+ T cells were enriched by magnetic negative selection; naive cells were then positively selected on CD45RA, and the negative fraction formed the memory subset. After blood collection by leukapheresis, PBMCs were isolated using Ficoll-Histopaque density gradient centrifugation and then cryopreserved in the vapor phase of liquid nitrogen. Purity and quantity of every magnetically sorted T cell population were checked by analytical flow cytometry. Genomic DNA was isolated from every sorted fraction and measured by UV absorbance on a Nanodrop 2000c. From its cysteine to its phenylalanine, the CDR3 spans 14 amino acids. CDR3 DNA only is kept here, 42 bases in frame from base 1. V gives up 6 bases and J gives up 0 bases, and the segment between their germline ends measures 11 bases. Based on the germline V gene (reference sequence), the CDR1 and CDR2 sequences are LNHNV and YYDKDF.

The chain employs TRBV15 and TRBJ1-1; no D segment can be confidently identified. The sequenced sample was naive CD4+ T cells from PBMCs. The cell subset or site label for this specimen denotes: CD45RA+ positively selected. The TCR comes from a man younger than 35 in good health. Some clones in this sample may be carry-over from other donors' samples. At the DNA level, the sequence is TGTGCCACCAGGCAGCGTCGGATGAACACTGAAGCTTTCTTT. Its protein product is CATRQRRMNTEAFF.